Each of the 18 T cell receptor beta chains below was sequenced from the same sample in a study of CD8 T cells in Susac syndrome. After extraction with the RNeasy kit, about 0.5 to 1 ug of the RNA was reverse transcribed using random hexamers. MiXCR, applied by TCRdb to the immunoSEQ multiplex PCR reads, yields one record per CDR3 protein. The sample holds over 65,000 distinct CDR3 sequences, approximately 94% seen once. Sequencing was carried out using CD4+ T cells from PBMCs. The receptors were gathered from a human donor with Susac syndrome.

The CDR3 DNA follows: TGTGCCAGCGGCTCTGACCGAGAGCAGTACTTC. As protein: CASGSDREQYF. The chain is built from TRBV6-5 and TRBJ2-7; D remains unclear. The germline V gene encodes CDR1 MNHEY and CDR2 SVGAGI. V dropped 8 bases and J dropped 7 bases, with 12 bases sitting between them. The CDR3 totals 11 residues.

This sequence joins TRBV20-1 and TRBJ2-2; 7 nucleotides line up with TRBD1. The ends lost 3 bases at V and 4 bases at J; junction bases unmatched: 14. Germline V CDR1 and CDR2: DFQATT, SNEGSKA (reference sequence). The CDR3 consists of 17 residues. The CDR3 DNA is TGCAGTGCTAGTCTCACTCCCGACAGGGTCCCCACCGGGGAGCTGTTTTTT. Protein sequence: CSASLTPDRVPTGELFF.

The rearrangement links TRBV20-1 to TRBJ1-2; no clear D. The V end was cut by 6 bases, the J end by 0 bases, with 14 bases between. The CDR3 is made up of 14 amino acids. Germline lookup yields CDR1 DFQATT and CDR2 SNEGSKA (reference sequence). The DNA for the CDR3 is TGCAGTGCCGCACGGCCTAACTCTAACTATGGCTACACCTTC. It is translated as CSAARPNSNYGYTF.

On this clonotype: Its ends do not fully match the called genes, so a read error is possible. The rearrangement uses TRBV29-1 and TRBJ2-1, with D possibly matching TRBD1 (6 bases). The CDR3 spans 15 residues. CDR1 and CDR2 (germline): SQVTM, ANQGSEA. CDR3 DNA: TGCAGCGTTGCCCCAGGACAGTCTCTGGACAATGGGCAGTTCTTC. This codes for CSVAPGQSLDNGQFF.

This chain links TRBV19 with TRBJ1-5, with a possible D match to TRBD1 (5 bases). CDR1 and CDR2 from the germline V gene are LNHDA and SQIVND (reference sequence). V was clipped by 2 bases and J by 3 bases, with 14 bases between them. The CDR3 runs to 16 residues. CDR3 amino acids: CASSIIQGNYNQPQHF. As DNA, the CDR3 is TGTGCCAGTAGTATAATCCAGGGAAACTACAATCAGCCCCAGCATTTT. The whole variable domain, filled in from reference TRBV19 and TRBJ1-5, reads DGGITQSPKYLFRKEGQNVTLSCEQNLNHDAMYWYRQDPGQGLRLIYYSQIVNDFQKGDIAEGYSVSREKKESFPLTVTSAQKNPTAFYLCASSIIQGNYNQPQHFGDGTRLSIL.

The V and J genes are TRBV7-2 and TRBJ2-1; 15 positions match TRBD2. The germline V gene encodes CDR1 SGHTA and CDR2 FQGNSA. V was pared by 6 bases and J by 9 bases, with 3 bases of the junction left unmatched. CDR3 length: 14 residues. The CDR3 DNA reads as TGTGCCAGCAGTGTGGGACTAGCGGGAGGTGAGCAGTTCTTC. It codes for CASSVGLAGGEQFF.

V gene TRBV20-1 combines with J gene TRBJ2-3, with D possibly TRBD2 on 5 matching bases. Germline CDR1 is DFQATT and CDR2 is SNEGSKA (reference sequence). Trimming shortened V by 1 base and J by 2 bases, and 19 bases separated the two germline ends. The CDR3 loop spans 17 amino acids. The CDR3 region is CSARGGLHRGSTDTQYF. The DNA of the CDR3 is TGCAGTGCTAGAGGAGGTCTCCACCGGGGATCCACAGATACGCAGTATTTT.

This clonotype has just one count. The chain employs TRBV29-1 and TRBJ1-2, with 8 bases matching TRBD1. The CDR3 contains 13 residues. Germline V gives CDR1 SQVTM, CDR2 ANQGSEA. Trimming at V came to 6 bases and at J to 4 bases, leaving 7 bases not matched to a gene. The CDR3 nucleotides read TGCAGCGTGGGGGACAGGCTGGGCTATGGCTACACCTTC. Its translation is CSVGDRLGYGYTF.

The genes are TRBV11-1 and TRBJ2-5, with no clear D. V was clipped by 7 bases and J by 4 bases, with 16 bases between them. The CDR3 runs to 14 residues. The germline gives CDR1 SGHAT, CDR2 FQDESV (reference sequence). The CDR3 DNA follows: TGTGCCAGCACTCCGATACCCGGTGGAGAGACCCAGTACTTC. This gives the protein CASTPIPGGETQYF.

The V and J genes are TRBV12-3 or TRBV12-4 and TRBJ2-7, with D unresolved. V was trimmed by 3 bases and J by 3 bases, leaving 9 bases between them. The CDR3 covers 13 residues. This chain's CDR3 is CASSFVPHYEQYF. The CDR3 DNA sequence: TGTGCCAGCAGTTTCGTCCCCCACTACGAGCAGTACTTC.

The chain is built from TRBV27 and TRBJ1-1; D unresolved. V lost 1 base, J lost 5 bases, and 20 bases lay in between. The germline V gene encodes CDR1 MNHEY and CDR2 SMNVEV (reference sequence). The CDR3 sequence is 17 residues long. The CDR3 is CASSLFGYFGSETEAFF. The DNA for the CDR3 is TGTGCCAGCAGTTTATTCGGGTATTTCGGGAGTGAGACTGAAGCTTTCTTT.

The V and J genes are TRBV5-1 and TRBJ1-2; D unresolved. Trimming pared 5 bases from V and 6 bases from J, leaving 17 bases between. The germline V gene encodes CDR1 SGHRS and CDR2 YFSETQ. The CDR3 runs to 14 residues. The CDR3 loop reads CASRPGGRLNGYTF. The CDR3, as DNA: TGCGCCAGCAGACCGGGTGGGCGGCTGAATGGCTACACCTTC.

This chain links TRBV20-1 with TRBJ2-7; 7 positions agree with TRBD2. CDR3 size: 13 residues. The junction had 6 bases not matched to a gene; V was cut back by 5 bases and J by 2 bases. Germline loops: CDR1 DFQATT, CDR2 SNEGSKA (reference sequence). The CDR3 region has the DNA TGCAGTGCTTCCCAGCGGGACCCCTACGAGCAGTACTTC. The encoded protein is CSASQRDPYEQYF.

The chain has TRBV7-9 and TRBJ1-4, with no clear D. Trimming cost V 3 bases and J 0 bases, with 5 bases left between them. Germline CDR1 SEHNR, CDR2 FQNEAQ (reference sequence). This CDR3 has 14 residues. Here the CDR3 DNA reads TGTGCCAGCAGCTTGGGCCCAACTAATGAAAAACTGTTTTTT. Translated: CASSLGPTNEKLFF.

The CDR3 protein is CATSDPRTSGSYEQYF. The CDR3 bases are TGTGCCACCAGTGATCCGCGGACTAGCGGGAGCTACGAGCAGTACTTC. The chain recombines TRBV24-1 with TRBJ2-7, with 13 bases aligning to TRBD2. The CDR3 extends over 16 amino acids. Germline lookup yields CDR1 KGHDR and CDR2 SFDVKD. Unmatched junction bases numbered 4, after V lost 3 bases and J lost 3 bases.

The chain recombines TRBV20-1 with TRBJ2-5; 7 bases agree with TRBD2. The CDR3 contains 15 residues. Trimming took 3 bases from V and 5 from J; bases not matched to a gene: 12. CDR1 is DFQATT, CDR2 SNEGSKA, per germline (reference sequence). The CDR3 DNA follows: TGCAGTGCTAGGGACCCCCGGGACTACCGGGAGACCCAGTACTTC. Amino acids: CSARDPRDYRETQYF.

This clonotype was detected only once. The V call is TRBV3-1, the J call TRBJ2-5; TRBD2 agrees at 7 bases. Germline V gene sequence: CDR1 LGHDT, CDR2 YNNKEL (reference sequence). The CDR3 has 14 residues. V shed 11 bases and J 7 bases; nucleotides not matched to a gene: 16. As DNA, the CDR3 is TGTGCCGCCACCATCGGGGGGAAAGTTGGGACCCAGTACTTC. This translates into CAATIGGKVGTQYF.

This clonotype was seen only a few times. The chain combines TRBV12-3 or TRBV12-4 with TRBJ1-5, with D unresolved. There are 11 residues in the CDR3. The V gene lost 3 bases and the J gene lost 6 bases, with 3 bases spanning the gap. CDR3 DNA: TGTGCCAGCAGTTTGGGTCAGCCCCAGCATTTT. Amino acids: CASSLGQPQHF.